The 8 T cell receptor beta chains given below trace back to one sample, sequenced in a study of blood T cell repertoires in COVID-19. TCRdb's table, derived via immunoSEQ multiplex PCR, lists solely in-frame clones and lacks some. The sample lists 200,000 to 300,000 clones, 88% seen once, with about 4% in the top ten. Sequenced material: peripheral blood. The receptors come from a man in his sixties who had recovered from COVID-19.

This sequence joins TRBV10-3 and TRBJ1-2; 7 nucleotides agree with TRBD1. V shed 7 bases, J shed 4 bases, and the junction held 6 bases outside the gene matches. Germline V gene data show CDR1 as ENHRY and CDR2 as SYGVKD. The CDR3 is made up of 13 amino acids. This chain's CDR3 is CAIMPGDSYGYTF. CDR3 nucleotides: TGTGCCATCATGCCGGGGGACAGCTATGGCTACACCTTC.

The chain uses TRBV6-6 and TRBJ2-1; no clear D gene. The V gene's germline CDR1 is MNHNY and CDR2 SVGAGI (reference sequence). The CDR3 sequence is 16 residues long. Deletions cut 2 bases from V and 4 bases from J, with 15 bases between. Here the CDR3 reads CASSYKPTQTYNEQFF. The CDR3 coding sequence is TGTGCCAGCAGTTACAAGCCAACTCAGACATACAATGAGCAGTTCTTC.

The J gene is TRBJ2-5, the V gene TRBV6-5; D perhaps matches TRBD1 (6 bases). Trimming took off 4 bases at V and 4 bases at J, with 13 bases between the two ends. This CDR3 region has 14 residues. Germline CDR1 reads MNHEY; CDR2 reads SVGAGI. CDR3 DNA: TGTGCCAGCAGTTCACAGGGTAAACGAGAGACCCAGTACTTC. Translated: CASSSQGKRETQYF.

CDR3: CASSPQGIGNTIYF. The CDR3 DNA reads TGTGCCAGCAGCCCTCAGGGAATTGGAAACACCATATATTTT. The gene calls are TRBV13 and TRBJ1-3; possibly TRBD1 for D (5 bases). Germline lookup yields CDR1 PRHDT and CDR2 FYEKMQ (reference sequence). CDR3 length equals 14 residues. V was shortened by 5 bases and J by 3 bases, with 11 bases between the two germline ends.

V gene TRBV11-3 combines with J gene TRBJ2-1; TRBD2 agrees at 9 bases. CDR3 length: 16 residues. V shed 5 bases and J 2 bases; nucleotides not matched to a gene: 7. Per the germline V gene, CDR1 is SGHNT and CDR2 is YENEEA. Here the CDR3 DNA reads TGTGCCAGCAGCGGAGGGGCTAGCGGGACCTACAATGAGCAGTTCTTC. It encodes CASSGGASGTYNEQFF.

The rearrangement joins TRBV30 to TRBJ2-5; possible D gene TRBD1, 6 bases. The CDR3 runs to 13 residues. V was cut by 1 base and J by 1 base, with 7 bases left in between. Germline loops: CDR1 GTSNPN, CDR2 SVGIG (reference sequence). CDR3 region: CAWSGQAQETQYF. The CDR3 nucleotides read TGTGCCTGGAGTGGACAGGCCCAAGAGACCCAGTACTTC.

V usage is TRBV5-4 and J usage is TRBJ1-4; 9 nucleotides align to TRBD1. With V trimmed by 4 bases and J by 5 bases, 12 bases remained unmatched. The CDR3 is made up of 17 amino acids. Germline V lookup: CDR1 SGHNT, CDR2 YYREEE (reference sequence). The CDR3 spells CASSPNMGQGYNEKLFF. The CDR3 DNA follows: TGTGCCAGCAGCCCAAACATGGGACAGGGCTACAATGAAAAACTGTTTTTT. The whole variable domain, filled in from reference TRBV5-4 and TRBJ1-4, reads ETGVTQSPTHLIKTRGQQVTLRCSSQSGHNTVSWYQQALGQGPQFIFQYYREEENGRGNFPPRFSGLQFPNYSSELNVNALELDDSALYLCASSPNMGQGYNEKLFFGSGTQLSVL.

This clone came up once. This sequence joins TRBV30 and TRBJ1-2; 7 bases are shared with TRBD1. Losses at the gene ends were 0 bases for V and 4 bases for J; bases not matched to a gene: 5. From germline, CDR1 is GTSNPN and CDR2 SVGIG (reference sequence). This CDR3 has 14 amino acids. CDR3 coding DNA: TGTGCCTGGAGTGTAGGGGGCCTACCCTATGGCTACACCTTC. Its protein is CAWSVGGLPYGYTF.